The clone carrying this T cell receptor beta chain was found a few times. The CDR3 totals 13 residues. From germline, CDR1 is DFQATT and CDR2 SNEGSKA (reference sequence). V lost 3 bases to trimming and J lost 3 bases, with 10 bases between them. The data are from a study of blood T cells in healthy people across ages. A sample-barcoded 5' primer and a J-beta primer mix were used in a second PCR of roughly 6 to 11 cycles. In TCRdb, the 5' RACE reads were re-called with MiXCR into one record per CDR3 protein. Of about a million distinct CDR3 sequences listed, roughly 43% were seen once; the top ten hold roughly 13%.

The genes are TRBV20-1 and TRBJ2-3; D remains ambiguous. This sequence originates from a man aged 30-40 years in good health. Input material: blood. This CDR3 reads CSARRPATDTQYF. The CDR3 bases are TGCAGTGCTAGGAGGCCGGCAACAGATACGCAGTATTTT.